One sample yielded the 25 T cell receptor beta chains listed below, sequenced in a study of shared clonotypes between healthy human individuals. Profiled with immunoSEQ multiplex PCR; TCRdb holds only in-frame clones, not every one. The sample has around 750,000 clones, approximately 79% seen once. Sample: memory CD4+ T cells sorted from blood. This sample's subset: CD45RA-negative fraction. The receptors here all came from a woman in her 30s in good health.

The chain uses TRBV5-1 and TRBJ2-1; 8 positions match TRBD2. The germline V gene encodes CDR1 SGHRS and CDR2 YFSETQ. The V gene end was trimmed by 6 bases and the J gene end by 8 bases; junction bases not matched to a gene: 13. The length of the CDR3 is 15 residues. In DNA form, the CDR3 reads TGCGCCAGCACCCCCCGGGGAGCGGGAGTTGATGAGCAGTTCTTC. Protein: CASTPRGAGVDEQFF.

This clone has only one observation. Other DNA sequences in this specimen translate into the identical CDR3. The chain carries TRBV6-5 and TRBJ1-1; the D gene is possibly TRBD1 (5 bases). This CDR3 is built from 14 residues. Trimming removed 3 bases from V and 0 bases from J, with 8 bases in between. Germline lookup yields CDR1 MNHEY and CDR2 SVGAGI. CDR3 coding DNA: TGTGCCAGCAGTTATGGGGGGTTGAACACTGAAGCTTTCTTT. Amino acids: CASSYGGLNTEAFF.

This clone was seen once. V gene TRBV7-3 combines with J gene TRBJ1-2; D is possibly TRBD1 (5 bases). Germline assignment: CDR1 SGHTA and CDR2 FQGTGA. The length of the CDR3 is 13 residues. Trimming pared 2 bases from V and 6 bases from J, leaving 10 bases between. The DNA for the CDR3 is TGTGCCAGCAGCTTAGCAGGGATCAATGGCTACACCTTC. This gives the protein CASSLAGINGYTF.

The gene calls are TRBV28 and TRBJ1-4; maybe TRBD1 (6 bases). Trimming removed 6 bases from V and 4 bases from J, with 12 bases in between. Per the germline V gene, CDR1 is MDHEN and CDR2 is SYDVKM. The CDR3 covers 14 residues. For the CDR3, the DNA is TGTGCCAGCAGCAACGGACAGCATAATGAAAAACTGTTTTTT. Its protein product is CASSNGQHNEKLFF. Full variable domain (missing parts from reference TRBV28 and TRBJ1-4): DVKVTQSSRYLVKRTGEKVFLECVQDMDHENMFWYRQDPGLGLRLIYFSYDVKMKEKGDIPEGYSVSREKKERFSLILESASTNQTSMYLCASSNGQHNEKLFFGSGTQLSVL.

The gene calls are TRBV5-5 and TRBJ2-5, with D uncertain. The V end lost 2 bases, the J end lost 3 bases, and 11 bases lay between the germline ends. Germline CDR1 is SGHKS and CDR2 is YYEKEE (reference sequence). The CDR3 covers 14 residues. DNA for the CDR3: TGTGCCAGCAGCTTTTTTAGCTTAGAAGAGACCCAGTACTTC. Amino acid sequence: CASSFFSLEETQYF.

The rearrangement joins TRBV7-3 to TRBJ2-1; perhaps TRBD2 as D (6 bases). The CDR3 sequence is 14 residues long. Looked up from germline, CDR1 is SGHTA and CDR2 is FQGTGA. Trimming stripped 3 bases from V and 8 bases from J, with 14 bases between. The CDR3 region has the DNA TGTGCCAGCAGCTTGGGAGGAGTTTTTGATGAGCAGTTCTTC. Translating gives CASSLGGVFDEQFF.

This chain links TRBV5-1 with TRBJ2-7; D not resolved. Per the germline V gene, CDR1 is SGHRS and CDR2 is YFSETQ. The CDR3 covers 14 residues. V lost 2 bases, J lost 6 bases, and 15 bases lay in between. Written as DNA, the CDR3 is TGCGCCAGCAGCTTTTCGGACGCGCGCTCCGAGCAGTACTTC. Protein product: CASSFSDARSEQYF.

The J gene is TRBJ2-5, the V gene TRBV5-1; D is ambiguous. CDR3 length equals 12 residues. V lost 4 bases to trimming and J lost 3 bases, with 7 bases between them. Germline loops: CDR1 SGHRS, CDR2 YFSETQ. CDR3 sequence: CASSQRKETQYF. The CDR3 region has the DNA TGCGCCAGCAGCCAGAGGAAAGAGACCCAGTACTTC.

This chain uses TRBV6-5 with TRBJ2-3; D perhaps matches TRBD2 (5 bases). This CDR3 spans 15 amino acids. The germline V gene has CDR1 MNHEY and CDR2 SVGAGI. Trimming removed 7 bases at V and 0 bases at J, with 14 bases between. The CDR3 region has the DNA TGTGCCAGCAACCGGGGAGTCCGAAGCACAGATACGCAGTATTTT. It encodes CASNRGVRSTDTQYF.

This chain links TRBV5-1 with TRBJ1-4; 7 bases fit TRBD1. Germline CDR1 SGHRS, CDR2 YFSETQ. This CDR3 comprises 16 residues. Trimming cost V 0 bases and J 10 bases; bases outside gene matches: 12. CDR3 residues: CASSLGEQGEGTKLFF. Written as DNA, the CDR3 is TGCGCCAGCAGCTTGGGAGAGCAGGGGGAAGGCACAAAACTGTTTTTT.

The genes are TRBV6-1 and TRBJ2-7; D uncertain. Germline V gives CDR1 MNHNS, CDR2 SASEGT. Trimming removed 3 bases at V and 4 bases at J, with 10 bases between. The CDR3 totals 13 residues. CDR3 amino acids: CASSDDARYEQYF. Here the CDR3 DNA reads TGTGCCAGCAGTGACGATGCCAGGTACGAGCAGTACTTC.

The rearrangement joins TRBV30 to TRBJ1-4; D might be TRBD1 (5 bases). Deletions cut 5 bases from V and 0 bases from J, with 13 bases between. CDR1 and CDR2 from the germline V gene are GTSNPN and SVGIG (reference sequence). The CDR3 has 15 amino acids. The CDR3 DNA reads TGTGCCTGGGGGACTAGTCTTGCAACTAATGAAAAACTGTTTTTT. It encodes CAWGTSLATNEKLFF.

The chain recombines TRBV21-1 with TRBJ2-1; TRBD1 is the table's D call, not checked against the DNA. TRBV21-1 is a recognized pseudogene. CDR3 length equals 20 residues. The DNA of the CDR3 is TGTGCCAGCAGCAAAGGGGGGACAGGGAAGACTACAATATCCTACAATGAGCAGTTCTTC. Encoded protein: CASSKGGTGKTTISYNEQFF.

As for this clone: The sample holds other DNA sequences that translate to the same CDR3. This chain links TRBV4-1 with TRBJ2-3, with no clear D. Trimming left V 0 bases short and J 2 bases short, with 9 bases between. The germline CDR1 and CDR2 sequences are MGHRA and YSYEKL. CDR3 length: 15 residues. CDR3 sequence reads: CASSQDRDSTDTQYF. The DNA of the CDR3 is TGCGCCAGCAGCCAAGATAGAGATTCCACAGATACGCAGTATTTT.

The rearrangement joins TRBV30 to TRBJ2-7, with TRBD2 as a possible D gene (5 bases). Germline V gene sequence: CDR1 GTSNPN, CDR2 SVGIG (reference sequence). V was cut by 0 bases and J by 7 bases, with 16 bases left in between. This CDR3 has 14 amino acids. The CDR3 coding sequence is TGTGCCTGGAGTGTAACCGGGATCGGTCGGGAGCAGTACTTC. Its protein is CAWSVTGIGREQYF.

The rearrangement links TRBV18 to TRBJ1-5, with 7 bases that match TRBD1. Germline V gene lookup returns CDR1 KGHSH and CDR2 LQKENI. This CDR3 comprises 17 residues. J gave up 7 bases and V 0 bases, and 12 bases lay outside the gene matches. Here the CDR3 DNA reads TGTGCCAGCTCACCACCGTCAGGGGGTACTTTGGGCCAGCCCCAGCATTTT. The encoded protein is CASSPPSGGTLGQPQHF.

The CDR3 here is CASSDGLLANQPQHF. In nucleotides, the CDR3 is TGTGCCAGCAGTGACGGACTTCTTGCAAATCAGCCCCAGCATTTT. The rearrangement joins TRBV2 to TRBJ1-5; no clear D gene. V was trimmed by 3 bases and J by 4 bases, leaving 13 bases between them. Looked up from germline, CDR1 is SNHLY and CDR2 is FYNNEI. The length of the CDR3 is 15 residues. The full variable domain, its missing parts supplied by reference TRBV2 and TRBJ1-5, is EPEVTQTPSHQVTQMGQEVILRCVPISNHLYFYWYRQILGQKVEFLVSFYNNEISEKSEIFDDQFSVERPDGSNFTLKIRSTKLEDSAMYFCASSDGLLANQPQHFGDGTRLSIL.

The chain couples TRBV29-1 to TRBJ2-1; tentative D call: TRBD2 (6 bases). This CDR3 region has 13 residues. The germline gives CDR1 SQVTM, CDR2 ANQGSEA. V lost 4 bases, J lost 0 bases, and 7 bases lay in between. CDR3 DNA sequence: TGCAGCGTTGGTAGCGGCTCCTACAATGAGCAGTTCTTC. Residues: CSVGSGSYNEQFF.

As for this clone: This sequence may be a read error, since a much larger clone differs from it by one base. The chain is built from TRBV19 and TRBJ1-2, with 9 positions matching TRBD1. Germline-derived CDR1 and CDR2 are LNHDA and SQIVND (reference sequence). The CDR3 is 14 residues long. The CDR3 nucleotides are TGTGCCCGTAGTCTCTACCGGGACAGGGCTGGCTACACCTTC. As protein: CARSLYRDRAGYTF. The whole variable domain, remainder taken from reference TRBV19 and TRBJ1-2, is DGGITQSPKYLFRKEGQNVTLSCEQNLNHDAMYWYRQDPGQGLRLIYYSQIVNDFQKGDIAEGYSVSREKKESFPLTVTSAQKNPTAFYLCARSLYRDRAGYTFGSGTRLTVV.

This chain uses TRBV27 with TRBJ2-3, with 10 bases aligning to TRBD2. V trimming: 6 bases; J trimming: 0 bases; junction bases outside the gene matches: 6. The CDR3 is made up of 16 amino acids. CDR1 and CDR2 (germline): MNHEY, SMNVEV (reference sequence). The CDR3 region has the DNA TGTGCCAGCAGCCTTAGCGGGAGGAAAAGCACAGATACGCAGTATTTT. Protein: CASSLSGRKSTDTQYF.

This clone was picked up many times. This sequence joins TRBV10-3 and TRBJ1-3; maybe TRBD1 (6 bases). The CDR3 consists of 14 residues. V lost 7 bases and J lost 0, with 10 bases in between. Germline-derived CDR1 and CDR2 are ENHRY and SYGVKD. The CDR3 here is CAITGTNSGNTIYF. The CDR3, as DNA: TGTGCCATCACGGGGACAAACTCTGGAAACACCATATATTTT.

The chain links TRBV6-5 to TRBJ2-7, with 10 bases lining up with TRBD2. In germline, CDR1 is MNHEY, CDR2 SVGAGI. This CDR3 has 14 residues. V shed 5 bases, J shed 2 bases, and the junction held 3 bases outside the gene matches. Written as DNA, the CDR3 is TGTGCCAGCAGTCCTAGCGGGAGCACCTACGAGCAGTACTTC. This encodes CASSPSGSTYEQYF.

A single count supports this clone. Because the CDR3's place on the DNA is in doubt, the DNA is left out and the CDR3 is given as listed by TCRdb. The V call is TRBV6-5, the J call TRBJ2-1; the table calls TRBD2, which could not be checked here. 15 amino acids form the CDR3, both terminal residues included. Looked up from germline, CDR1 is MNHEY and CDR2 is SVGAGI. The CDR3 loop is CASSSSASAYNEQFF.

CDR3 amino acids: CASKHGSNQPQHF. CDR3 nucleotide sequence: TGTGCCAGCAAGCACGGAAGCAATCAGCCCCAGCATTTT. The gene calls are TRBV6-1 and TRBJ1-5; D gene ambiguous. The germline CDR1 and CDR2 sequences are MNHNS and SASEGT. The ends were cut back, 7 bases at V and 1 base at J, with 8 bases in the middle. The CDR3 spans 13 residues.

The chain combines TRBV19 with TRBJ2-1, with D perhaps given as TRBD1 or TRBD2 (5 bases each). V lost 7 bases to trimming and J lost 2 bases, with 9 bases between them. The CDR3 is made up of 13 amino acids. CDR1 is LNHDA and CDR2 is SQIVND in the germline V gene (reference sequence). The CDR3 DNA follows: TGTGCCAGTACGGGGCCGGCCTACAATGAGCAGTTCTTC. Its protein is CASTGPAYNEQFF.